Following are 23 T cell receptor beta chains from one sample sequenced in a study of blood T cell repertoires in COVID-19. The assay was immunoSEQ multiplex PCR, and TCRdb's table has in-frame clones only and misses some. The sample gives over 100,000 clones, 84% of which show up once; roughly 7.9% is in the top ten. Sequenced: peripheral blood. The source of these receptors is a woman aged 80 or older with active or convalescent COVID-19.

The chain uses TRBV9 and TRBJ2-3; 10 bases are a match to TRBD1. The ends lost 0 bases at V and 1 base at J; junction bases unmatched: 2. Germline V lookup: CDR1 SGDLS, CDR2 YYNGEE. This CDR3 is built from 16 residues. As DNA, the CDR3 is TGTGCCAGCAGCGTAGCCGGGACAGGGGGCACAGATACGCAGTATTTT. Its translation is CASSVAGTGGTDTQYF.

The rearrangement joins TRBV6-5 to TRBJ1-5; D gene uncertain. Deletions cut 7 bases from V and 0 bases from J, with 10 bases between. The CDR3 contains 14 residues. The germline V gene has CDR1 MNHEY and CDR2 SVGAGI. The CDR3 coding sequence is TGTGCCAGCAAAGAGGGAAATAGCAATCAGCCCCAGCATTTT. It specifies CASKEGNSNQPQHF.

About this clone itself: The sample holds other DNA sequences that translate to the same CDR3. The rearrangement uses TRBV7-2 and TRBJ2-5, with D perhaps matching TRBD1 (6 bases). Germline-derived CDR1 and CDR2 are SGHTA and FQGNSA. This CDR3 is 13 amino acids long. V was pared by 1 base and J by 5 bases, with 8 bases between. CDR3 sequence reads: CASSLGQVETQYF. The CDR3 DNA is TGTGCCAGCAGCTTAGGACAGGTCGAGACCCAGTACTTC.

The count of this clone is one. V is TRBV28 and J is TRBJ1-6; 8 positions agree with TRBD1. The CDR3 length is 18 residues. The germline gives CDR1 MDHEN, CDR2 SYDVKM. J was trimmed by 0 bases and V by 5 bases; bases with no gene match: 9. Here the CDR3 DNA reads TGTGCCAGCAGTCCTGGACAGGGATTGCGCTCCTATAATTCACCCCTCCACTTT. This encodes CASSPGQGLRSYNSPLHF.

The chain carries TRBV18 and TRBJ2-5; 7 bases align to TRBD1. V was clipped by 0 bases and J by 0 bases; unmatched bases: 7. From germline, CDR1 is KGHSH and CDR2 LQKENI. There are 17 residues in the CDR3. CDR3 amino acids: CASSPPRGQRYQETQYF. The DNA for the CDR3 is TGTGCCAGCTCACCACCACGGGGACAGAGGTACCAAGAGACCCAGTACTTC. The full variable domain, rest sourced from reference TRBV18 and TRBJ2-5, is NAGVMQNPRHLVRRRGQEARLRCSPMKGHSHVYWYRQLPEEGLKFMVYLQKENIIDESGMPKERFSAEFPKEGPSILRIQQVVRGDSAAYFCASSPPRGQRYQETQYFGPGTRLLVL.

CDR3 residues: CASSHQPGLGPLALDTQYF. CDR3 DNA sequence: TGCGCCAGCAGCCACCAACCGGGACTAGGACCCCTCGCCCTAGATACGCAGTATTTT. This chain links TRBV4-1 with TRBJ2-3, with TRBD2 identical over 8 bases. The CDR3 contains 19 residues. V lost 3 bases and J lost 5; bases outside the gene matches: 19. The V gene's germline CDR1 is MGHRA and CDR2 YSYEKL.

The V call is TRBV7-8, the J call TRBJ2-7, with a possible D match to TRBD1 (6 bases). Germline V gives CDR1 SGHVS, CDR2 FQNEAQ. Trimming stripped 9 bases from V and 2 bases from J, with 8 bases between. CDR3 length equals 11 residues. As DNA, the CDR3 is TGTGCCAGTGGACAGACCTACGAGCAGTACTTC. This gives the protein CASGQTYEQYF.

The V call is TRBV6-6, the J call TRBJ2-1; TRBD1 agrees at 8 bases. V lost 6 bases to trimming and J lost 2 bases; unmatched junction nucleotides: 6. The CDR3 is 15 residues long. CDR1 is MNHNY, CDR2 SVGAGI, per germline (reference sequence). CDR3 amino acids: CASRDQGATYNEQFF. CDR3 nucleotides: TGTGCCAGCAGGGACCAGGGGGCCACCTACAATGAGCAGTTCTTC.

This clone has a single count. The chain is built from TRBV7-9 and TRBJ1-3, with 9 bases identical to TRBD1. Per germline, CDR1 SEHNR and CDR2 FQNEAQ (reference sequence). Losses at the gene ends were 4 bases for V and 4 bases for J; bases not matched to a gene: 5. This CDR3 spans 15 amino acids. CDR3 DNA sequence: TGTGCCAGCAGCTCACCCGGGACAGGGGGAAACACCATATATTTT. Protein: CASSSPGTGGNTIYF.

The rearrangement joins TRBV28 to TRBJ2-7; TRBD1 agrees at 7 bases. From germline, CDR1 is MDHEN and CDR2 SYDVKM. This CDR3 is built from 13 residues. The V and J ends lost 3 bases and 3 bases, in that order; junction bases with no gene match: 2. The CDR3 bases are TGTGCCAGCAGTTTCCAGGGGGTCTACGAGCAGTACTTC. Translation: CASSFQGVYEQYF.

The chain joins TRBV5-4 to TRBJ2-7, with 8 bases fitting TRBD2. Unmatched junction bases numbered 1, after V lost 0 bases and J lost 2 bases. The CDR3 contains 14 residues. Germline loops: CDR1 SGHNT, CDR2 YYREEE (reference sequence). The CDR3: CASSLAGRAYEQYF. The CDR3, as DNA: TGTGCCAGCAGCTTGGCCGGGAGGGCCTACGAGCAGTACTTC.

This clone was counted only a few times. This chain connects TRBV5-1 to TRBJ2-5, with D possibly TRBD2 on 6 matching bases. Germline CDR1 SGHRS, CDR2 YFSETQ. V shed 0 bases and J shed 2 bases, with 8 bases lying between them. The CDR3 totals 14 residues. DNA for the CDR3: TGCGCCAGCAGCTTGGCCGGGGGTCAAGAGACCCAGTACTTC. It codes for CASSLAGGQETQYF.

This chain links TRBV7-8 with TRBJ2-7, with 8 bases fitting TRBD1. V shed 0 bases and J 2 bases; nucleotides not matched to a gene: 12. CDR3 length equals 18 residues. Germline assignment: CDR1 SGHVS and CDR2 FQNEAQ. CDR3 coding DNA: TGTGCCAGCAGCTTAGCGTACCGCTCTGGACAGGGACCCTACGAGCAGTACTTC. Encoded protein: CASSLAYRSGQGPYEQYF.

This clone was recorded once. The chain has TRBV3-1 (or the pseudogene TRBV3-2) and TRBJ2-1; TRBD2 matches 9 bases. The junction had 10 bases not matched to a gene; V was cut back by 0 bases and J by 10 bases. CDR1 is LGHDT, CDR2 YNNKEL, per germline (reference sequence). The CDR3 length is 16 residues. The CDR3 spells CASSQDVGLALLEQFF. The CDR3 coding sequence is TGTGCCAGCAGCCAAGATGTAGGACTAGCGTTGTTAGAGCAGTTCTTC.

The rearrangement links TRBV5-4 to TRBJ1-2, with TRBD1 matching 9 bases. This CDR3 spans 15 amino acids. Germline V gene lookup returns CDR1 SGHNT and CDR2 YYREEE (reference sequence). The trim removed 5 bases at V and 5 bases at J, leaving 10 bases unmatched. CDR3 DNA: TGTGCCAGCAGTAAGCCGGGACAGGGACTTTATGGCTACACCTTC. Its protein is CASSKPGQGLYGYTF. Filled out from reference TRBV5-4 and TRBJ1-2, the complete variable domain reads ETGVTQSPTHLIKTRGQQVTLRCSSQSGHNTVSWYQQALGQGPQFIFQYYREEENGRGNFPPRFSGLQFPNYSSELNVNALELDDSALYLCASSKPGQGLYGYTFGSGTRLTVV.

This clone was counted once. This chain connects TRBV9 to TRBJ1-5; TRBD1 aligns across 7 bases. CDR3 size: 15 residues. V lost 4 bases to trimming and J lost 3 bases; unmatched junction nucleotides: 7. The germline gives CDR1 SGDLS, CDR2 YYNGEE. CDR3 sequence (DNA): TGTGCCAGCAGCCCCACCGGACAGGTCAATCAGCCCCAGCATTTT. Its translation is CASSPTGQVNQPQHF.

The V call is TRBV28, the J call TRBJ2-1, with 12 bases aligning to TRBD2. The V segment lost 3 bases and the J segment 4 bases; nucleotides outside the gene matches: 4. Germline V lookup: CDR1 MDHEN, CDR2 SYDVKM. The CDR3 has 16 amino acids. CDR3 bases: TGTGCCAGCAGTTTGGAGACTAGCGGGAGTTACAATGAGCAGTTCTTC. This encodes CASSLETSGSYNEQFF.

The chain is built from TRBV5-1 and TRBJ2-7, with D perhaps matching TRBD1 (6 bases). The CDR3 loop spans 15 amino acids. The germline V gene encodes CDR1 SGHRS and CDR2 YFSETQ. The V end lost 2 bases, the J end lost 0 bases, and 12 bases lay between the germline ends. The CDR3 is CASSLQGGSSYEQYF. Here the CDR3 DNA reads TGCGCCAGCAGCTTACAAGGGGGTAGCTCCTACGAGCAGTACTTC.

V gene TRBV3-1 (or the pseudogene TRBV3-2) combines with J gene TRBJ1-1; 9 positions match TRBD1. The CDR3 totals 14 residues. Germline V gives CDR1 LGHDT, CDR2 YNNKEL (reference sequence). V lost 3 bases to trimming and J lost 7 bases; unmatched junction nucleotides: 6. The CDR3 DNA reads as TGTGCCAGCAGCCAGGGGGACAGGGTAGTTGAAGCTTTCTTT. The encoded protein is CASSQGDRVVEAFF.

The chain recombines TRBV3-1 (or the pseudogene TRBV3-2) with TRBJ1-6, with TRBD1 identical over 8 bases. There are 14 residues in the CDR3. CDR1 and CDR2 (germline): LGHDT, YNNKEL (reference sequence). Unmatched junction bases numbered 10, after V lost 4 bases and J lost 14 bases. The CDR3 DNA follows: TGTGCCAGCAGCCCTGGACAGGGAGGTCGCACCCTCCACTTT. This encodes CASSPGQGGRTLHF.

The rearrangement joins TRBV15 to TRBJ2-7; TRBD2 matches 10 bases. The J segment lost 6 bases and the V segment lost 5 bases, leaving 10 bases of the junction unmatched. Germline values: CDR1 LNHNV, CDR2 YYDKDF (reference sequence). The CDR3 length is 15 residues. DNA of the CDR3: TGTGCCACCAGCGGCTCAGCGGGAGGGCCATCCGAGCAGTACTTC. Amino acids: CATSGSAGGPSEQYF.

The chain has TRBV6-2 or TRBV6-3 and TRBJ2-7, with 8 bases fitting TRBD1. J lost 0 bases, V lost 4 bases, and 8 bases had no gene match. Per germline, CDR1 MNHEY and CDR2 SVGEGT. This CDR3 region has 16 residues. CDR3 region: CASSWGQAYSSYEQYF. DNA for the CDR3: TGTGCCAGCAGTTGGGGACAGGCCTATAGCTCCTACGAGCAGTACTTC.

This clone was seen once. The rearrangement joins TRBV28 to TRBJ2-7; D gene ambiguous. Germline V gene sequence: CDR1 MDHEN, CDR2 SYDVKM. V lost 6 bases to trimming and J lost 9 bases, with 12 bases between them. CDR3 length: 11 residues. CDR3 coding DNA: TGTGCCAGCAGCCTTCACCTCGGGCAGTACTTC. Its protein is CASSLHLGQYF.